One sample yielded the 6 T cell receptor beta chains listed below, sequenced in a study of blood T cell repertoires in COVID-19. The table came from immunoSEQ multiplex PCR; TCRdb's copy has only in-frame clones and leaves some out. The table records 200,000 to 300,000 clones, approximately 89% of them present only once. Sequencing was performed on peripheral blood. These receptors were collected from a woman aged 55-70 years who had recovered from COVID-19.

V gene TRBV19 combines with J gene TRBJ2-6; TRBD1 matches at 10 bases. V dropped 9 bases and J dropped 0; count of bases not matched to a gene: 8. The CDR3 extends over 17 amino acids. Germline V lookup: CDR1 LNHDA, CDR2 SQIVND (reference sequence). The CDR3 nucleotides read TGTGCCAGCCGCACCGGGACAGGGGCCTCTGGGGCCAACGTCCTGACTTTC. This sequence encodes CASRTGTGASGANVLTF.

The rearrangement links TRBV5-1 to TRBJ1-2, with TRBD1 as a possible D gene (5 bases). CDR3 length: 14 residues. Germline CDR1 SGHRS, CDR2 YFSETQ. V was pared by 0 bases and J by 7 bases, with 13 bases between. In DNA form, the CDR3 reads TGCGCCAGCAGCTTGGCGGAGGGGTCGGTTGGCTACACCTTC. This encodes CASSLAEGSVGYTF.

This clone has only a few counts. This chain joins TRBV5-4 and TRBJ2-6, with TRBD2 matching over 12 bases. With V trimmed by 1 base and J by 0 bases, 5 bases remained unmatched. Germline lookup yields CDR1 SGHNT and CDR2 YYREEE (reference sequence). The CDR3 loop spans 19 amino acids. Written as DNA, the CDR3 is TGTGCCAGCAGCTTGCCGCTAGCGGGGGGGAGCTCTGGGGCCAACGTCCTGACTTTC. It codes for CASSLPLAGGSSGANVLTF.

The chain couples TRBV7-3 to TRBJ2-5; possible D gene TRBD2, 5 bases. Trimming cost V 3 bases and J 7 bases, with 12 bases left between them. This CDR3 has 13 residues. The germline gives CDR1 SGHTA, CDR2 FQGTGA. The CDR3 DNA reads TGTGCCAGCAGCTTGGGTCTAGAGGGGACCCAGTACTTC. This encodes CASSLGLEGTQYF.

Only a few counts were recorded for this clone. CDR3 protein: CASSRTGSPISNQPQHF. The DNA for the CDR3 is TGTGCCAGCAGCCGGACAGGGAGTCCTATTAGCAATCAGCCCCAGCATTTT. This rearrangement joins TRBV5-6 to TRBJ1-5, with 8 bases identical to TRBD1. The J segment lost 0 bases and the V segment lost 4 bases, leaving 9 bases of the junction unmatched. In germline, CDR1 is SGHDT, CDR2 YYEEEE. The CDR3 loop spans 17 amino acids.

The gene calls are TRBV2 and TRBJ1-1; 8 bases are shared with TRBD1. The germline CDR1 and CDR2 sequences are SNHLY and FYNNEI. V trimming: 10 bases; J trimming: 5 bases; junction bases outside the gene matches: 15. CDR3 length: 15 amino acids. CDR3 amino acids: CATQGVRGPGTEAFF. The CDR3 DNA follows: TGTGCCACCCAAGGTGTCAGGGGGCCTGGGACTGAAGCTTTCTTT.